This record concerns one T cell receptor (beta chain) sequence. Individuals aged about 18 to 95 years were recruited from around 22 US areas. V lost 4 bases, J lost 4 bases, and 2 bases stayed unmatched. Germline V gene data show CDR1 as KGHSH and CDR2 as LQKENI. The CDR3 consists of 15 residues. The data were obtained in a study of blood T cell repertoires in COVID-19. Study information: Samples taken during acute and convalescent COVID-19 were collected in the United States, Italy and Spain.

Profiled with immunoSEQ multiplex PCR; TCRdb holds only in-frame clones, not every one. The table has 130,000 to 150,000 clones, more than 75% seen once. The receptor was isolated from a man aged 60-69 years who had recovered from COVID-19. The specimen sequenced was PBMCs or T cells enriched from blood (not recorded which). The genes are TRBV18 and TRBJ1-6; 9 bases are shared with TRBD1. DNA for the CDR3: TGTGCCAGCTCACAGGGGACAGGGTATAATTCACCCCTCCACTTT. Encoded protein: CASSQGTGYNSPLHF.